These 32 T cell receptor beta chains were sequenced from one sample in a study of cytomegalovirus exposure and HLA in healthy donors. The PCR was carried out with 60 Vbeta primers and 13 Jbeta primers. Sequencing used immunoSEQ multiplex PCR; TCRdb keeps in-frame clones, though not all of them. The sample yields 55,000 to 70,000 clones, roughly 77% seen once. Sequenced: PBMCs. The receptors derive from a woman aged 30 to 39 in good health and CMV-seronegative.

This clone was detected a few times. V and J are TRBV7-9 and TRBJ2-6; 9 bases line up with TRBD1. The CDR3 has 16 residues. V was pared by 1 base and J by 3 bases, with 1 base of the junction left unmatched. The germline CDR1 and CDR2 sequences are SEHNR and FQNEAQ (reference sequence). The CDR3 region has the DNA TGTGCCAGCAGCTTAGACAGGGGGCGTGGGGCCAACGTCCTGACTTTC. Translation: CASSLDRGRGANVLTF.

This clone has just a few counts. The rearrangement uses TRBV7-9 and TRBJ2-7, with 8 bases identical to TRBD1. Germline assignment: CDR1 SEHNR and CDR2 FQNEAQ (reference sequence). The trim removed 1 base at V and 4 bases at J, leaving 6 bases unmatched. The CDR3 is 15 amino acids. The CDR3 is CASSLGQGALYEQYV. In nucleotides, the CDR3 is TGTGCCAGCAGCTTAGGCCAGGGGGCTTTGTACGAGCAGTACGTC.

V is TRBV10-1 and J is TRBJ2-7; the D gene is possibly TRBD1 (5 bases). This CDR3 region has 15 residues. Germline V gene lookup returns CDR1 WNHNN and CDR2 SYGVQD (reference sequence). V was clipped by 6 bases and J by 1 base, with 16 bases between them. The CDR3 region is CASRPGPYRSYEQYV. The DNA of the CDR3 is TGCGCCAGCAGGCCAGGGCCGTACCGTTCCTACGAGCAGTACGTC.

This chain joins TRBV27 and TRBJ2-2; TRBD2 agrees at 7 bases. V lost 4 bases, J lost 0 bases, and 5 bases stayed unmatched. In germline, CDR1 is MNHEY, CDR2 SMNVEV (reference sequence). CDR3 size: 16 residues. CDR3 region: CASSSGGGANTGELFF. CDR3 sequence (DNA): TGTGCCAGCAGTTCTGGCGGGGGAGCGAACACCGGGGAGCTGTTTTTT.

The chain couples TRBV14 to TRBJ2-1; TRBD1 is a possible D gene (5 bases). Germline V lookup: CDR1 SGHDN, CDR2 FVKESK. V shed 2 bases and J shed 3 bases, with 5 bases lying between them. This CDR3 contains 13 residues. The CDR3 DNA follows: TGTGCCAGCAGCCAAACAGGCTACAATGAGCAGTTCTTC. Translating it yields CASSQTGYNEQFF.

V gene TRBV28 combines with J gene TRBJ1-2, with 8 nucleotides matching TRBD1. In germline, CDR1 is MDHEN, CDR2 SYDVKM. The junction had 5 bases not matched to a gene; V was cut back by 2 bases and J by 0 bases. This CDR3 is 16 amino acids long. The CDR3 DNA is TGTGCCAGCAGTTTAGGGGACAGGACAACTAACTATGGCTACACCTTC. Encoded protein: CASSLGDRTTNYGYTF.

The CDR3 loop reads CASKNYQETQYF. The CDR3 DNA reads TGTGCCAGCAAAAACTACCAAGAGACCCAGTACTTC. This sequence joins TRBV27 and TRBJ2-5; no firm D call. Germline CDR1 is MNHEY and CDR2 is SMNVEV (reference sequence). V lost 7 bases and J lost 0, with 6 bases in between. This CDR3 has 12 amino acids.

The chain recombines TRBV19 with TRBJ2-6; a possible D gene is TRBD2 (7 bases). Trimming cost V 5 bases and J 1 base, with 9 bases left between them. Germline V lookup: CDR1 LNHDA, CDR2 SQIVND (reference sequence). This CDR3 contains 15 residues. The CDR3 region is CASSAGASGANVLTF. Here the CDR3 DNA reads TGTGCCAGTAGTGCGGGGGCGTCTGGGGCCAACGTCCTGACTTTC.

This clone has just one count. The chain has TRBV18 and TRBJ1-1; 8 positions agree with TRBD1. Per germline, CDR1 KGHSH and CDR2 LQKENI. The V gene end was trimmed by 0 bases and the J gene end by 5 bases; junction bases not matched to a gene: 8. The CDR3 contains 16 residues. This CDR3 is CASSPPRNRGGTEAFF. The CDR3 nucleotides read TGTGCCAGCTCACCACCTAGGAACAGGGGGGGAACTGAAGCTTTCTTT. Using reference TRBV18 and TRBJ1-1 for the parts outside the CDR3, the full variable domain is NAGVMQNPRHLVRRRGQEARLRCSPMKGHSHVYWYRQLPEEGLKFMVYLQKENIIDESGMPKERFSAEFPKEGPSILRIQQVVRGDSAAYFCASSPPRNRGGTEAFFGQGTRLTVV.

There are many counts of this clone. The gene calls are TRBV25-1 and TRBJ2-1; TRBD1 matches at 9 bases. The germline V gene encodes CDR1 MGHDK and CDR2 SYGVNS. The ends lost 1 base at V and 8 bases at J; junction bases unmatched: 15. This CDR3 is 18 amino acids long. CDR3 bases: TGTGCCAGCAGTGAATGGGGGGTGGGGGACAGGGCGAACGATGAGCAGTTCTTC. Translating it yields CASSEWGVGDRANDEQFF.

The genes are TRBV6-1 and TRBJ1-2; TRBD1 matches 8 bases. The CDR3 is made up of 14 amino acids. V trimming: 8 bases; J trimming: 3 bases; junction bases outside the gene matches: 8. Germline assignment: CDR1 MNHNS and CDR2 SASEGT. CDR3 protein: CASWDRRRDYGYTF. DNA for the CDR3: TGTGCCAGCTGGGACAGGCGAAGGGACTATGGCTACACCTTC.

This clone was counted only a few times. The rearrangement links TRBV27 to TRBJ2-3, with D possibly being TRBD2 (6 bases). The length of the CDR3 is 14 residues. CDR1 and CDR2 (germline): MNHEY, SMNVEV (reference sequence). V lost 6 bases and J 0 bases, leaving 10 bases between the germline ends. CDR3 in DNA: TGTGCCAGCAGCCCCAGCGGGAGCACAGATACGCAGTATTTT. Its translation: CASSPSGSTDTQYF.

The CDR3, as DNA: TGTGCCAGCAGCCTAGGACTAGTTTCTGATACGCAGTATTTT. It is translated as CASSLGLVSDTQYF. The V call is TRBV9, the J call TRBJ2-3; 7 bases are shared with TRBD2. The CDR3 extends over 14 amino acids. The V and J ends lost 4 bases and 6 bases, in that order; junction bases with no gene match: 8. The germline gives CDR1 SGDLS, CDR2 YYNGEE.

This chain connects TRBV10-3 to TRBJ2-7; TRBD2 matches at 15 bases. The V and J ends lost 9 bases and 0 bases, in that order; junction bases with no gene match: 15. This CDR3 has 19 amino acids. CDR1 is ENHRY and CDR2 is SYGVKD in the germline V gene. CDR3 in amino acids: CAIKVMGTSGRSSSYEQYV. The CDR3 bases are TGTGCCATAAAAGTAATGGGGACTAGCGGGAGGTCAAGCTCCTACGAGCAGTACGTC.

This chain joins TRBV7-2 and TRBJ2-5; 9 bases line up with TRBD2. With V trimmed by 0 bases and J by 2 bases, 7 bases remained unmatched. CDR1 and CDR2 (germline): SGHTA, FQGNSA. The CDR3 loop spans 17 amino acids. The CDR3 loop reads CASSLALTSGSQETQYF. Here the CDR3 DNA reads TGTGCCAGCAGCTTAGCCTTGACTAGCGGCTCACAAGAGACCCAGTACTTC.

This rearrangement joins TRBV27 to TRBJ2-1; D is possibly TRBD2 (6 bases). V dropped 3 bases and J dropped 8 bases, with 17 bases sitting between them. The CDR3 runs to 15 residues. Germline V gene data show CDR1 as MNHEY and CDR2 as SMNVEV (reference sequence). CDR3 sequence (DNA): TGTGCCAGCAGTTTTCGTAGCGGATCCCCCCATGAGCAGTTCTTC. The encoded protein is CASSFRSGSPHEQFF.

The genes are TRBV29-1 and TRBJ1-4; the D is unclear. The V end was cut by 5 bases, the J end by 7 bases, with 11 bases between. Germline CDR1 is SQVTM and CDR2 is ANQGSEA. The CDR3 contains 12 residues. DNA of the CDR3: TGCAGCGTTTCCACGAGGAGTGAAAAACTGTTTTTT. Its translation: CSVSTRSEKLFF.

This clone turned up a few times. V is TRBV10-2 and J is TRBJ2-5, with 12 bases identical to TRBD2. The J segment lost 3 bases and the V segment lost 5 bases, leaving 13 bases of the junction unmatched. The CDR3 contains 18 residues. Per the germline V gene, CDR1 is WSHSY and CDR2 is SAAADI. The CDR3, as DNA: TGCGCCAGCAGTAAGACAGCCCTTAGACTAGCGGGAGAAGAGACCCAGTACTTC. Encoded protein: CASSKTALRLAGEETQYF.

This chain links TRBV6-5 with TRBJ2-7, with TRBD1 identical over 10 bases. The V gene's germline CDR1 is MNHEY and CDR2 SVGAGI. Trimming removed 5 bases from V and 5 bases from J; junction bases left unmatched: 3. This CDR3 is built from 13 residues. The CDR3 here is CASSIDRGHEQYF. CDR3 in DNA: TGTGCCAGCAGTATAGACAGGGGGCACGAGCAGTACTTC.

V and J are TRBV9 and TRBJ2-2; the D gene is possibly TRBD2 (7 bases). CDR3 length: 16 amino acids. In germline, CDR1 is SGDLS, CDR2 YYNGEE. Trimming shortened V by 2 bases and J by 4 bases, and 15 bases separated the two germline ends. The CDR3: CASSVRRGGTTGELFF. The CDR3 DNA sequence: TGTGCCAGCAGCGTCCGTAGGGGGGGGACCACCGGGGAGCTGTTTTTT.

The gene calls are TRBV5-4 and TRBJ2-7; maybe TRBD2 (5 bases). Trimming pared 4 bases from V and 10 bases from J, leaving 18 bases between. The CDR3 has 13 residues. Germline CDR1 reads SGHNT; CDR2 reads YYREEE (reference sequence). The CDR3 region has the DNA TGTGCCAGCAGCCCCCTCGGGGTAGCGCATCAGTACTTC. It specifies CASSPLGVAHQYF.

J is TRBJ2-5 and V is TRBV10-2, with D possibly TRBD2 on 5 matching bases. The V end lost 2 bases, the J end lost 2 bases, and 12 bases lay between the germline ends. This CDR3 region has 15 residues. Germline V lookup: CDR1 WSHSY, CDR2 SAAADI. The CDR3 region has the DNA TGCGCCAGCAGTGAGGAGACTACGAGTCAAGAGACCCAGTACTTC. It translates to CASSEETTSQETQYF.

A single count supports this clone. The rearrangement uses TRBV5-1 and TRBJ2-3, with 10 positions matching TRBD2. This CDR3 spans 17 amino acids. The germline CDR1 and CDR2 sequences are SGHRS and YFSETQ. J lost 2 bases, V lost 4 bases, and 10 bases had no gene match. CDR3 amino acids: CASSPNGLAVPTDTQYF. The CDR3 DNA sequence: TGCGCCAGCAGCCCAAATGGACTAGCGGTGCCCACAGATACGCAGTATTTT. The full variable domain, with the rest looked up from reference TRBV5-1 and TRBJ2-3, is KAGVTQTPRYLIKTRGQQVTLSCSPISGHRSVSWYQQTPGQGLQFLFEYFSETQRNKGNFPGRFSGRQFSNSRSEMNVSTLELGDSALYLCASSPNGLAVPTDTQYFGPGTRLTVL.

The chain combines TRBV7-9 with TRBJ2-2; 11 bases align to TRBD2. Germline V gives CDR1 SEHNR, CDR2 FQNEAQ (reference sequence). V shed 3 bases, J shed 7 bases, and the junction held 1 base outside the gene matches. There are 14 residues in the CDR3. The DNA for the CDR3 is TGTGCCAGCAGCTTGGGACTAGCGGTCGGGGAGCTGTTTTTT. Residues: CASSLGLAVGELFF.

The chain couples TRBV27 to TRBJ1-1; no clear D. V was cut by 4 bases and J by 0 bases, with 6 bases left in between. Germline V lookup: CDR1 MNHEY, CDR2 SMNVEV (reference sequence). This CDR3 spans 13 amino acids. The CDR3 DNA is TGTGCCAGCAGTTCGAACATGAACACTGAAGCTTTCTTT. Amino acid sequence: CASSSNMNTEAFF.

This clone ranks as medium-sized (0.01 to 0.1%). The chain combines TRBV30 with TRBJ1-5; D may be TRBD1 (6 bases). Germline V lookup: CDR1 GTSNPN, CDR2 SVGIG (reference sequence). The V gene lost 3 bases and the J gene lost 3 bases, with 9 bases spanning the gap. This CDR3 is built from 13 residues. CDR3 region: CAWSGQTNQPQHF. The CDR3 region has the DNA TGTGCCTGGAGCGGACAGACCAATCAGCCCCAGCATTTT.

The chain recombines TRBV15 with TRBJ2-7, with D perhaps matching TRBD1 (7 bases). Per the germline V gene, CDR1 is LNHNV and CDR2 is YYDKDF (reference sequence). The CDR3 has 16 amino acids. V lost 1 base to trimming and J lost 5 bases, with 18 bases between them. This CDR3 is CATSRVGGGSPNEQYF. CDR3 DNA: TGTGCCACCAGCAGAGTAGGAGGGGGCTCCCCTAACGAGCAGTACTTC.

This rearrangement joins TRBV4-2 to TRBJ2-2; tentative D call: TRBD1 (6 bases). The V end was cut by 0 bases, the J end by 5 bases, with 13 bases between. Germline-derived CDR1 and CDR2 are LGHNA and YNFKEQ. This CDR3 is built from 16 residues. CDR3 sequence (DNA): TGTGCCAGCAGCCAAGAATGGGAAAGGGGGACCGGGGAGCTGTTTTTT. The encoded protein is CASSQEWERGTGELFF.

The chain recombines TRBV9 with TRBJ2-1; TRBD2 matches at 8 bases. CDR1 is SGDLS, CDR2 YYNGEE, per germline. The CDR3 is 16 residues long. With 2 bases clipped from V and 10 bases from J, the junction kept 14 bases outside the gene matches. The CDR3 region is CASSVDPGLDNSEQFF. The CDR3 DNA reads TGTGCCAGCAGCGTTGACCCGGGACTAGATAACTCAGAGCAGTTCTTC.

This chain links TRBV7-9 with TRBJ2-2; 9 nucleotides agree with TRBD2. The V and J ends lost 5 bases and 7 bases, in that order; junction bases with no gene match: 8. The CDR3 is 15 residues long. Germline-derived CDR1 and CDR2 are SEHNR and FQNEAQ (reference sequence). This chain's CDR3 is CASSPEREANGELFF. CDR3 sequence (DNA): TGTGCCAGCAGCCCCGAGCGGGAGGCTAACGGGGAGCTGTTTTTT. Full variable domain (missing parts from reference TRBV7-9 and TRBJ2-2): DTGVSQNPRHKITKRGQNVTFRCDPISEHNRLYWYRQTLGQGPEFLTYFQNEAQLEKSRLLSDRFSAERPKGSFSTLEIQRTEQGDSAMYLCASSPEREANGELFFGEGSRLTVL.

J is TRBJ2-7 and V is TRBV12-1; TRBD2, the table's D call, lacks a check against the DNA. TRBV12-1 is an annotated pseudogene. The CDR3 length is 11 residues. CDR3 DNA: TGTGCCAGCAGCTCCTTCTACGAGCAGTACTTC. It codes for CASSSFYEQYF.

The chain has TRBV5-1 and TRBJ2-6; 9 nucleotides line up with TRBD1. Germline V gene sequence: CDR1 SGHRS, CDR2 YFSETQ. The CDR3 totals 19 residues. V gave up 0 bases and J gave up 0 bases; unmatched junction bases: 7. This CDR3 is CASSLEGDRAISGANVLTF. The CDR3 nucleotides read TGCGCCAGCAGCTTGGAGGGGGACAGGGCTATCTCTGGGGCCAACGTCCTGACTTTC.